Following are 7 T cell receptor beta chains from one sample sequenced in a study of blood T cell repertoires in COVID-19. Clones were read by immunoSEQ multiplex PCR, and TCRdb kept only the in-frame ones, dropping some. The sample carries a few hundred thousand clones, 85% recorded once. The specimen sequenced was peripheral blood. The receptors were sampled from a woman aged 18-29 years with acute or convalescent COVID-19.

The chain recombines TRBV7-2 with TRBJ2-6; perhaps TRBD2 as D (5 bases). V lost 5 bases and J lost 12, with 14 bases in between. This CDR3 region has 13 residues. Germline V gene data show CDR1 as SGHTA and CDR2 as FQGNSA. In DNA form, the CDR3 reads TGTGCCAGCAGCGCACTCCTCAGCGGCGTCCTGACTTTC. Amino acid sequence: CASSALLSGVLTF.

The V gene is TRBV6-5, the J gene TRBJ2-1; D uncertain. This CDR3 is 15 amino acids long. Trimming left V 5 bases short and J 5 bases short, with 16 bases between. The germline V gene has CDR1 MNHEY and CDR2 SVGAGI. The CDR3 nucleotides read TGTGCCAGCAGTCCTTACAGAAGAGCTAACAATGAGCAGTTCTTC. Amino acids: CASSPYRRANNEQFF.

This clone has only one observation. This chain connects TRBV21-1 to TRBJ2-1; TRBD1, as called in the table, went unchecked against the DNA. TRBV21-1 is a pseudogene. This CDR3 spans 21 amino acids. The CDR3: CASSRNTGTGDGQSSYNEQFF. CDR3 DNA: TGTGCCAGCAGCAGGAATACCGGGACAGGGGATGGTCAGAGCTCCTACAATGAGCAGTTCTTC.

The chain couples TRBV30 to TRBJ2-7; tentatively, D is TRBD1 (6 bases). Between the trimmed V and J ends, which lost 3 bases and 5 bases, there was a span of 14 bases. Germline values: CDR1 GTSNPN, CDR2 SVGIG (reference sequence). There are 13 residues in the CDR3. For the CDR3, the DNA is TGTGCCTGGAGGGACAGCTCCTTGGACGAGCAGTACTTC. Translation gives CAWRDSSLDEQYF. Looking up the rest from reference TRBV30 and TRBJ2-7 gives the full variable domain: SQTIHQWPATLVQPVGSPLSLECTVEGTSNPNLYWYRQAAGRGLQLLFYSVGIGQISSEVPQNLSASRPQDRQFILSSKKLLLSDSGFYLCAWRDSSLDEQYFGPGTRLTVT.

The chain recombines TRBV27 with TRBJ1-6, with D hard to call. Germline CDR1 is MNHEY and CDR2 is SMNVEV (reference sequence). V dropped 5 bases and J dropped 8 bases, with 13 bases sitting between them. The CDR3 covers 14 residues. This CDR3 reads CASSPEENYSPLHF. CDR3 nucleotides: TGTGCCAGCAGTCCCGAGGAGAATTATTCACCCCTCCACTTT.

The genes are TRBV7-2 and TRBJ2-1; TRBD1 agrees at 8 bases. Losses at the gene ends were 2 bases for V and 7 bases for J; bases not matched to a gene: 10. Germline CDR1 is SGHTA and CDR2 is FQGNSA. This CDR3 region has 16 residues. For the CDR3, the DNA is TGTGCCAGCAGCTTAACATTGCCAGGGGGCAAAAATGAGCAGTTCTTC. It encodes CASSLTLPGGKNEQFF. The full variable domain, completed using reference TRBV7-2 and TRBJ2-1, is GAGVSQSPSNKVTEKGKDVELRCDPISGHTALYWYRQSLGQGLEFLIYFQGNSAPDKSGLPSDRFSAERTGGSVSTLTIQRTQQEDSAVYLCASSLTLPGGKNEQFFGPGTRLTVL.

The CDR3 DNA follows: TGTGCCAGCAGCTCTACTAGCGGGAGGAACAATGAGCAGTTCTTC. Amino acids: CASSSTSGRNNEQFF. The chain links TRBV7-2 to TRBJ2-1, with 12 bases lining up with TRBD2. The junction had 3 bases not matched to a gene; V was cut back by 4 bases and J by 5 bases. Per germline, CDR1 SGHTA and CDR2 FQGNSA. The CDR3 spans 15 residues.